The 29 T cell receptor beta chains in this list originate from one sample, sequenced in a study of blood T cell repertoires in COVID-19. TCRdb's copy holds only in-frame clones and misses some; the assay was immunoSEQ multiplex PCR. In the table there are under 250,000 clones, under 90% of which are singletons. Sequences were obtained from peripheral blood. All receptors derive from a middle-aged woman with active or convalescent COVID-19.

The gene calls are TRBV19 and TRBJ2-6, with TRBD1 matching over 7 bases. The CDR3 has 17 residues. CDR1 is LNHDA and CDR2 is SQIVND in the germline V gene (reference sequence). Losses at the gene ends were 7 bases for V and 0 bases for J; bases not matched to a gene: 9. The CDR3 spells CASKFRGLSSGANVLTF. The CDR3 DNA follows: TGTGCCAGTAAATTCAGGGGGTTATCCTCTGGGGCCAACGTCCTGACTTTC.

The chain couples TRBV6-1 to TRBJ2-1; 9 bases are a match to TRBD1. V gave up 2 bases and J gave up 4 bases; unmatched junction bases: 3. The CDR3 consists of 15 residues. The germline gives CDR1 MNHNS, CDR2 SASEGT. The CDR3: CASSETGQGYNEQFF. As DNA, the CDR3 is TGTGCCAGCAGTGAAACAGGACAGGGGTACAATGAGCAGTTCTTC.

The chain joins TRBV27 to TRBJ2-1; D is unresolved. Germline loops: CDR1 MNHEY, CDR2 SMNVEV (reference sequence). The CDR3 covers 13 residues. Between the trimmed V and J ends, which lost 5 bases and 6 bases, there was a span of 11 bases. The CDR3 spells CASSPLLSNEQFF. DNA of the CDR3: TGTGCCAGCAGTCCCCTCCTCTCCAATGAGCAGTTCTTC.

The chain employs TRBV4-1 and TRBJ2-1, with 10 nucleotides matching TRBD2. Trimming took 0 bases from V and 4 from J; bases not matched to a gene: 9. The CDR3 contains 18 residues. Germline CDR1 is MGHRA and CDR2 is YSYEKL. CDR3 bases: TGCGCCAGCAGCCAAGACTTGGTCGAGCGGGAGGGTTACAATGAGCAGTTCTTC. The encoded protein is CASSQDLVEREGYNEQFF.

The rearrangement uses TRBV11-2 and TRBJ1-6, with TRBD1 matching over 7 bases. Germline lookup yields CDR1 SGHAT and CDR2 FQNNGV. Losses at the gene ends were 4 bases for V and 10 bases for J; bases not matched to a gene: 4. This CDR3 has 13 amino acids. The CDR3: CASSSQGQSPLHF. The DNA for the CDR3 is TGTGCCAGCAGCTCCCAGGGACAGTCACCCCTCCACTTT.

The V and J genes are TRBV5-1 and TRBJ2-3; 8 bases align to TRBD2. Per the germline V gene, CDR1 is SGHRS and CDR2 is YFSETQ. J gave up 1 base and V 4 bases, and 8 bases lay outside the gene matches. The CDR3 extends over 16 amino acids. This CDR3 reads CASSRGTSGGTDTQYF. In DNA, the CDR3 is TGCGCCAGCAGCAGGGGGACTAGTGGAGGCACAGATACGCAGTATTTT.

The rearrangement joins TRBV30 to TRBJ2-3; 7 bases are shared with TRBD1. The CDR3 totals 12 residues. The V segment lost 4 bases and the J segment 7 bases; nucleotides outside the gene matches: 5. Looked up from germline, CDR1 is GTSNPN and CDR2 is SVGIG (reference sequence). The chain's CDR3 is CAWNRDRYTQYF. In DNA form, the CDR3 reads TGTGCCTGGAATCGGGACAGATATACGCAGTATTTT.

The rearrangement uses TRBV19 and TRBJ1-1; a possible D gene is TRBD1 (5 bases). This CDR3 is 13 amino acids long. Germline V CDR1 and CDR2: LNHDA, SQIVND (reference sequence). Trimming took 3 bases from V and 6 from J, leaving 11 bases between them. In DNA, the CDR3 is TGTGCCAGTAGTATCACAGGCGGGGCTGAAGCTTTCTTT. Amino acids: CASSITGGAEAFF.

The chain is built from TRBV29-1 and TRBJ1-1, with unresolved D. Trimming shortened V by 3 bases and J by 4 bases, and 15 bases separated the two germline ends. The germline gives CDR1 SQVTM, CDR2 ANQGSEA. This CDR3 has 14 amino acids. CDR3 in amino acids: CSVDDRGLFTEAFF. As DNA, the CDR3 is TGCAGCGTTGATGACCGGGGTTTATTCACTGAAGCTTTCTTT.

V is TRBV23-1 and J is TRBJ2-7; maybe TRBD1 (6 bases). TRBV23-1 is classed as an ORF, of uncertain function. Trimming took off 6 bases at V and 0 bases at J, with 27 bases between the two ends. The CDR3 is made up of 19 amino acids. The CDR3 bases are TGCGCCAGCAGAAACACCGATATAAGGACAGCGAACGTCTCCTACGAGCAGTACTTC. Amino acid sequence: CASRNTDIRTANVSYEQYF.

This chain connects TRBV6-6 to TRBJ2-5; maybe TRBD2 (6 bases). V lost 9 bases to trimming and J lost 4 bases, with 18 bases between them. Germline V lookup: CDR1 MNHNY, CDR2 SVGAGI (reference sequence). The CDR3 runs 14 residues. The CDR3 is CARVKEGLRETQYF. CDR3 in DNA: TGTGCCAGGGTCAAGGAGGGGCTGAGAGAGACCCAGTACTTC.

This clone was picked up a small number of times. The CDR3 DNA reads TGTGCCAGCAGCCCATGGGGGGACCCGTCATTTGAGCAGTTCTTC. It encodes CASSPWGDPSFEQFF. V is TRBV7-9 and J is TRBJ2-1, with D tentatively TRBD2 (6 bases). Trimming removed 5 bases at V and 9 bases at J, with 20 bases between. The germline gives CDR1 SEHNR, CDR2 FQNEAQ (reference sequence). CDR3 length equals 15 residues.

The chain carries TRBV4-3 and TRBJ2-2; maybe TRBD1 (6 bases). Germline lookup yields CDR1 LGHNA and CDR2 YSLEER. The CDR3 covers 16 residues. The V end lost 0 bases, the J end lost 2 bases, and 10 bases lay between the germline ends. The CDR3 reads CASSQDGDTNTGELFF. The CDR3 DNA follows: TGCGCCAGCAGCCAAGATGGGGACACCAACACCGGGGAGCTGTTTTTT.

This chain uses TRBV7-6 with TRBJ2-1; D gene uncertain. This CDR3 is built from 15 residues. CDR1 and CDR2 from the germline V gene are SGHVS and FNYEAQ. The germline V and J ends were trimmed by 3 bases and 2 bases, with 11 bases remaining between them. In DNA, the CDR3 is TGTGCCAGCAGCTTGGCTCCTAGAGCCTACAATGAGCAGTTCTTC. Residues: CASSLAPRAYNEQFF.

The chain employs TRBV6-1 and TRBJ1-4, with 7 bases identical to TRBD1. J lost 0 bases, V lost 2 bases, and 9 bases had no gene match. The CDR3 runs to 18 residues. Looked up from germline, CDR1 is MNHNS and CDR2 is SASEGT. CDR3 region: CASSEWYRGDSTNEKLFF. CDR3 DNA sequence: TGTGCCAGCAGTGAATGGTACAGGGGCGATTCAACTAATGAAAAACTGTTTTTT.

V gene TRBV4-3 combines with J gene TRBJ1-1; D not resolved. Germline V lookup: CDR1 LGHNA, CDR2 YSLEER. CDR3 length: 13 amino acids. Deletions cut 1 base from V and 4 bases from J, with 7 bases between. DNA for the CDR3: TGCGCCAGCAGCCAAGTGAGAGCCACTGAAGCTTTCTTT. Translating it yields CASSQVRATEAFF.

V usage is TRBV7-9 and J usage is TRBJ1-1; D might be TRBD1 (5 bases). Between the trimmed V and J ends, which lost 5 bases and 7 bases, there was a span of 8 bases. The CDR3 has 11 amino acids. The germline gives CDR1 SEHNR, CDR2 FQNEAQ (reference sequence). The CDR3 coding sequence is TGTGCCAGCAGCCAGACAGTTGAAGCTTTCTTT. It encodes CASSQTVEAFF. Based on the CDR3 plus reference TRBV7-9 and TRBJ1-1, the full variable domain is DTGVSQNPRHKITKRGQNVTFRCDPISEHNRLYWYRQTLGQGPEFLTYFQNEAQLEKSRLLSDRFSAERPKGSFSTLEIQRTEQGDSAMYLCASSQTVEAFFGQGTRLTVV.

This clone was seen a single time. The chain couples TRBV19 to TRBJ2-1; 7 bases line up with TRBD1. V lost 6 bases to trimming and J lost 6 bases; unmatched junction nucleotides: 11. Germline CDR1 reads LNHDA; CDR2 reads SQIVND (reference sequence). The CDR3 runs 15 residues. DNA of the CDR3: TGTGCCAGTAGCCCTCCGGGGACAGCAATCAATGAGCAGTTCTTC. Translated, it gives CASSPPGTAINEQFF. The full variable domain, with the rest looked up from reference TRBV19 and TRBJ2-1, is DGGITQSPKYLFRKEGQNVTLSCEQNLNHDAMYWYRQDPGQGLRLIYYSQIVNDFQKGDIAEGYSVSREKKESFPLTVTSAQKNPTAFYLCASSPPGTAINEQFFGPGTRLTVL.

The CDR3 region is CASSSGTGVINEQFF. CDR3 bases: TGTGCCAGCTCATCCGGGACAGGGGTCATCAATGAGCAGTTCTTC. This chain joins TRBV7-2 and TRBJ2-1; 10 bases fit TRBD1. The CDR3 has 15 amino acids. V lost 8 bases and J lost 6; bases outside the gene matches: 10. CDR1 SGHTA and CDR2 FQGNSA come from the germline V gene.

The J gene is TRBJ1-5, the V gene TRBV5-1; TRBD1 might be the D (5 bases). The CDR3 sequence is 14 residues long. Germline assignment: CDR1 SGHRS and CDR2 YFSETQ. The V gene lost 2 bases and the J gene lost 0 bases, with 6 bases spanning the gap. CDR3 protein: CASSLTGSNQPQHF. Here the CDR3 DNA reads TGCGCCAGCAGCTTAACAGGTAGCAATCAGCCCCAGCATTTT. Looking up the rest from reference TRBV5-1 and TRBJ1-5 gives the full variable domain: KAGVTQTPRYLIKTRGQQVTLSCSPISGHRSVSWYQQTPGQGLQFLFEYFSETQRNKGNFPGRFSGRQFSNSRSEMNVSTLELGDSALYLCASSLTGSNQPQHFGDGTRLSIL.

V is TRBV7-8 and J is TRBJ2-5, with D tentatively TRBD1 (6 bases). The V end was cut by 4 bases, the J end by 5 bases, with 8 bases between. CDR3 length equals 12 residues. Germline-derived CDR1 and CDR2 are SGHVS and FQNEAQ. In DNA, the CDR3 is TGTGCCAGCAGCTACAGGGAGGAGACCCAGTACTTC. This encodes CASSYREETQYF.

This chain connects TRBV30 to TRBJ2-7; TRBD1 matches 9 bases. The CDR3 contains 13 residues. V shed 5 bases and J 2 bases; nucleotides not matched to a gene: 4. Germline CDR1 is GTSNPN and CDR2 is SVGIG (reference sequence). The CDR3 reads CAWSGTGTYEQYF. DNA of the CDR3: TGTGCCTGGTCCGGGACAGGGACCTACGAGCAGTACTTC.

This sequence joins TRBV30 and TRBJ1-5; perhaps TRBD1 as D (6 bases). This CDR3 has 18 amino acids. V gave up 3 bases and J gave up 1 base, with 22 bases separating them. CDR1 GTSNPN and CDR2 SVGIG come from the germline V gene (reference sequence). The chain's CDR3 is CAWSRPLRGGESNQPQHF. CDR3 DNA: TGTGCCTGGAGCCGACCTCTGCGAGGGGGGGAGAGCAATCAGCCCCAGCATTTT.

The J gene is TRBJ1-2, the V gene TRBV27, with no clear D. Germline V gene sequence: CDR1 MNHEY, CDR2 SMNVEV (reference sequence). Between the trimmed V and J ends, which lost 4 bases and 7 bases, there was a span of 10 bases. This CDR3 spans 12 amino acids. CDR3 sequence reads: CASSSGGSGYTF. DNA for the CDR3: TGTGCCAGCAGTTCGGGAGGATCTGGCTACACCTTC.

This clone appeared once. The chain recombines TRBV7-9 with TRBJ2-1, with D possibly being TRBD2 (5 bases). The CDR3 consists of 15 residues. V lost 2 bases and J 0 bases, leaving 8 bases between the germline ends. From germline, CDR1 is SEHNR and CDR2 FQNEAQ (reference sequence). This chain's CDR3 is CASSLSGGSYNEQFF. CDR3 nucleotides: TGTGCCAGCAGCTTAAGCGGAGGCTCCTACAATGAGCAGTTCTTC. The full variable domain, in which reference TRBV7-9 and TRBJ2-1 provide the parts outside the CDR3, is DTGVSQNPRHKITKRGQNVTFRCDPISEHNRLYWYRQTLGQGPEFLTYFQNEAQLEKSRLLSDRFSAERPKGSFSTLEIQRTEQGDSAMYLCASSLSGGSYNEQFFGPGTRLTVL.

This rearrangement joins TRBV15 to TRBJ2-7, with a possible D match to TRBD1 (6 bases). Germline CDR1 LNHNV, CDR2 YYDKDF (reference sequence). The CDR3 contains 13 residues. The V and J ends lost 7 bases and 3 bases respectively, with 13 bases between them. The CDR3 loop is CATTNRVGYEQYF. CDR3 nucleotides: TGTGCCACCACGAACAGGGTGGGCTACGAGCAGTACTTC.

This clone showed up just once. This chain joins TRBV4-3 and TRBJ1-3; the D is unclear. CDR3 length: 15 amino acids. Trimming removed 6 bases at V and 0 bases at J, with 12 bases between. Per germline, CDR1 LGHNA and CDR2 YSLEER. This CDR3 is CASREQPSSGNTIYF. In DNA, the CDR3 is TGCGCCAGCAGAGAGCAACCGAGCTCTGGAAACACCATATATTTT.

The genes are TRBV3-1 (or the pseudogene TRBV3-2) and TRBJ1-6; TRBD1 aligns across 7 bases. This CDR3 has 14 residues. V dropped 5 bases and J dropped 6; count of bases not matched to a gene: 4. Germline V gene sequence: CDR1 LGHDT, CDR2 YNNKEL (reference sequence). CDR3 protein: CASSSHRGNSPLHF. The CDR3, as DNA: TGTGCCAGCAGCAGCCACAGGGGTAATTCACCCCTCCACTTT.

The chain links TRBV3-1 (or the pseudogene TRBV3-2) to TRBJ2-2; TRBD1 matches at 10 bases. This CDR3 spans 14 amino acids. The germline CDR1 and CDR2 sequences are LGHDT and YNNKEL (reference sequence). J lost 7 bases, V lost 4 bases, and 3 bases had no gene match. CDR3 sequence: CASSRQGASGELFF. The CDR3 DNA reads TGTGCCAGCAGCCGACAGGGGGCGAGCGGGGAGCTGTTTTTT.